Shown below are 21 T cell receptor beta chains from a single sample sequenced in a study of T cell changes during pregnancy in multiple sclerosis. Libraries were prepared by immunoSEQ multiplex PCR; TCRdb keeps only in-frame clonotypes and omits some of them. Of tens of thousands of clones in the sample, about 91% were seen once. Here the sequenced sample was CD8+ T cells from peripheral blood mononuclear cells, taken after pregnancy. These receptors all come from a female donor with multiple sclerosis, enrolled in a pregnancy study.

V is TRBV4-2 and J is TRBJ1-1; 7 positions agree with TRBD1. The CDR3 has 15 residues. CDR1 is LGHNA, CDR2 YNFKEQ, per germline. V was pared by 0 bases and J by 4 bases, with 5 bases of the junction left unmatched. CDR3 loop: CASSQEEGGGTEAFF. The CDR3 DNA sequence: TGTGCCAGCAGCCAAGAGGAAGGGGGCGGCACTGAAGCTTTCTTT.

This clone was detected only once. V is TRBV19 and J is TRBJ2-3; 8 bases line up with TRBD2. This CDR3 spans 14 amino acids. V shed 7 bases and J 2 bases; nucleotides not matched to a gene: 5. Germline lookup yields CDR1 LNHDA and CDR2 SQIVND (reference sequence). CDR3 coding DNA: TGTGCCAGTACCTTAGCGGGAACCACAGATACGCAGTATTTT. Amino acid sequence: CASTLAGTTDTQYF.

The gene calls are TRBV29-1 and TRBJ1-5; 8 nucleotides match TRBD1. CDR1 SQVTM and CDR2 ANQGSEA come from the germline V gene. This CDR3 spans 13 amino acids. Trimming took 4 bases from V and 6 from J; bases not matched to a gene: 5. In DNA form, the CDR3 reads TGCAGCGTTGTGACAGGGGTGGGTCAGCCCCAGCATTTT. Amino acid sequence: CSVVTGVGQPQHF.

This clone was seen only once. The genes are TRBV19 and TRBJ2-1; 14 positions match TRBD2. Germline CDR1 is LNHDA and CDR2 is SQIVND (reference sequence). CDR3 size: 18 residues. V lost 5 bases and J lost 1; bases outside the gene matches: 7. CDR3 in amino acids: CASSWGTSGSVSYNEQFF. The CDR3, as DNA: TGTGCCAGTAGTTGGGGGACTAGCGGGAGTGTATCCTACAATGAGCAGTTCTTC. The whole variable domain, remainder taken from reference TRBV19 and TRBJ2-1, is DGGITQSPKYLFRKEGQNVTLSCEQNLNHDAMYWYRQDPGQGLRLIYYSQIVNDFQKGDIAEGYSVSREKKESFPLTVTSAQKNPTAFYLCASSWGTSGSVSYNEQFFGPGTRLTVL.

This chain connects TRBV27 to TRBJ2-3; TRBD1 aligns across 7 bases. The CDR3 extends over 16 amino acids. The germline CDR1 and CDR2 sequences are MNHEY and SMNVEV (reference sequence). V dropped 3 bases and J dropped 4; count of bases not matched to a gene: 10. The DNA of the CDR3 is TGTGCCAGCAGTTTCAGACAGGGAGTAATCGCAGATACGCAGTATTTT. It yields the protein CASSFRQGVIADTQYF.

The rearrangement joins TRBV27 to TRBJ2-5; 8 nucleotides align to TRBD2. The CDR3 extends over 15 amino acids. Germline CDR1 and CDR2: MNHEY and SMNVEV (reference sequence). With V trimmed by 4 bases and J by 3 bases, 7 bases remained unmatched. CDR3 sequence reads: CASSWVAGREETQYF. CDR3 coding DNA: TGTGCCAGCAGTTGGGTAGCGGGGAGGGAAGAGACCCAGTACTTC.

The chain has TRBV4-3 and TRBJ2-1; TRBD2 matches 9 bases. Germline assignment: CDR1 LGHNA and CDR2 YSLEER. After removal of 3 bases from V and 5 bases from J, the junction contained 11 bases not matched to a gene. The CDR3 is 17 residues long. The CDR3 spells CASSHSPPSGTNNEQFF. The CDR3 DNA sequence: TGCGCCAGCAGCCATAGTCCGCCTAGCGGGACTAACAATGAGCAGTTCTTC.

The rearrangement links TRBV19 to TRBJ1-2; 10 bases are a match to TRBD1. Per the germline V gene, CDR1 is LNHDA and CDR2 is SQIVND (reference sequence). The CDR3 is made up of 16 amino acids. The trim removed 1 base at V and 7 bases at J, leaving 9 bases unmatched. The CDR3: CASSIVSTGGSGGYTF. Here the CDR3 DNA reads TGTGCCAGTAGTATAGTCTCGACAGGGGGCTCTGGTGGCTACACCTTC.

The V and J genes are TRBV7-8 and TRBJ2-7; D perhaps matches TRBD2 (6 bases). CDR1 SGHVS and CDR2 FQNEAQ come from the germline V gene. The CDR3 has 11 amino acids. The V gene lost 7 bases and the J gene lost 5 bases, with 9 bases spanning the gap. The CDR3 reads CASTGDDEQYF. DNA for the CDR3: TGTGCCAGCACGGGGGACGACGAGCAGTACTTC.

The rearrangement joins TRBV7-6 to TRBJ2-1; D possibly corresponds to TRBD2 (5 bases). The V end lost 2 bases, the J end lost 8 bases, and 25 bases lay between the germline ends. CDR3 size: 18 residues. CDR1 and CDR2 (germline): SGHVS, FNYEAQ. The chain's CDR3 is CASSLSIAGIDVVDEQFF. The CDR3 coding sequence is TGTGCCAGCAGCTTAAGTATTGCGGGCATAGATGTAGTCGATGAGCAGTTCTTC.

The chain has TRBV6-5 and TRBJ2-7, with D hard to call. Deletions cut 0 bases from V and 5 bases from J, with 5 bases between. Germline CDR1 and CDR2: MNHEY and SVGAGI. CDR3 length: 12 amino acids. The CDR3 sequence is CASSYSLDEQYF. The CDR3 nucleotides are TGTGCCAGCAGTTACTCTCTAGACGAGCAGTACTTC.

The DNA of the CDR3 is TGTGCCAGCAGCGTAGGATATTGGGGGGAAGGCGGGACCCAGTACTTC. Translated, it gives CASSVGYWGEGGTQYF. This sequence joins TRBV9 and TRBJ2-5, with D perhaps TRBD2 (6 bases). Germline V gives CDR1 SGDLS, CDR2 YYNGEE. Trimming shortened V by 0 bases and J by 7 bases, and 19 bases separated the two germline ends. This CDR3 contains 16 residues. Based on the CDR3 plus reference TRBV9 and TRBJ2-5, the full variable domain is DSGVTQTPKHLITATGQRVTLRCSPRSGDLSVYWYQQSLDQGLQFLIQYYNGEERAKGNILERFSAQQFPDLHSELNLSSLELGDSALYFCASSVGYWGEGGTQYFGPGTRLLVL.

This clone counts as large. This chain uses TRBV9 with TRBJ2-2; TRBD1 agrees at 7 bases. Germline V gene lookup returns CDR1 SGDLS and CDR2 YYNGEE. Trimming at V came to 4 bases and at J to 0 bases, leaving 12 bases not matched to a gene. This CDR3 comprises 18 residues. CDR3 coding DNA: TGTGCCAGCAGCCCCACGGACAGGACCCCCGCGAACACCGGGGAGCTGTTTTTT. This gives the protein CASSPTDRTPANTGELFF.

This clone showed up just once. The V gene is TRBV11-3, the J gene TRBJ2-7; a weak D match, TRBD2 (7 bases). The germline gives CDR1 SGHNT, CDR2 YENEEA. CDR3 length: 20 residues. V was clipped by 5 bases and J by 0 bases, with 29 bases between them. The CDR3 DNA reads TGTGCCAGCAGCGAGGCATACGGACAGACTCCTAGCGGCCTCTCCTACGAGCAGTACTTC. Residues: CASSEAYGQTPSGLSYEQYF.

V and J are TRBV7-2 and TRBJ2-1; 10 bases agree with TRBD2. CDR3 length: 14 amino acids. Per the germline V gene, CDR1 is SGHTA and CDR2 is FQGNSA. V dropped 1 base and J dropped 8; count of bases not matched to a gene: 2. Here the CDR3 reads CASSLGLAGDEQFF. The CDR3 DNA follows: TGTGCCAGCAGCTTAGGGCTAGCGGGGGATGAGCAGTTCTTC.

V gene TRBV5-6 combines with J gene TRBJ1-2, with 9 bases fitting TRBD1. The CDR3 is made up of 14 amino acids. Unmatched junction bases numbered 7, after V lost 2 bases and J lost 8 bases. Germline CDR1 SGHDT, CDR2 YYEEEE. The CDR3 loop reads CASSFNEGQGGYTF. In DNA, the CDR3 is TGTGCCAGCAGCTTTAATGAGGGACAGGGCGGCTACACCTTC. Complete variable domain (other parts from reference TRBV5-6 and TRBJ1-2): DAGVTQSPTHLIKTRGQQVTLRCSPKSGHDTVSWYQQALGQGPQFIFQYYEEEERQRGNFPDRFSGHQFPNYSSELNVNALLLGDSALYLCASSFNEGQGGYTFGSGTRLTVV.

The J gene is TRBJ1-1, the V gene TRBV21-1; the table's D call, TRBD1, was not checked against the DNA. TRBV21-1 corresponds to a pseudogene. The CDR3 loop spans 15 amino acids. The CDR3 loop is CASSPLIGQGFKAFF. CDR3 DNA sequence: TGTGCCAGCAGCCCTCTGATTGGACAGGGTTTTAAAGCTTTCTTT.

The chain couples TRBV4-3 to TRBJ2-7; TRBD2 matches at 8 bases. Germline V gene sequence: CDR1 LGHNA, CDR2 YSLEER. This CDR3 is 15 amino acids long. Unmatched junction bases numbered 7, after V lost 0 bases and J lost 6 bases. CDR3 loop: CASSQDRGGGAEQYF. For the CDR3, the DNA is TGCGCCAGCAGCCAAGATCGGGGGGGTGGGGCCGAGCAGTACTTC.

The chain joins TRBV21-1 to TRBJ1-4; TRBD1 is the table's D call and was not checked against the DNA. TRBV21-1 represents a pseudogene. The CDR3 length is 19 residues. The CDR3 DNA sequence: TGTGCCAGCAGCAAAGTTTACCGGGACAGGGAAGCAACTAATGAAAAACTGTTTTTT. Its translation is CASSKVYRDREATNEKLFF.

The chain recombines TRBV10-3 with TRBJ1-1; 12 bases line up with TRBD1. Per the germline V gene, CDR1 is ENHRY and CDR2 is SYGVKD. This CDR3 comprises 15 residues. V lost 5 bases to trimming and J lost 2 bases; unmatched junction nucleotides: 3. CDR3 protein: CAISPGTGGNTEAFF. DNA of the CDR3: TGTGCCATCAGTCCCGGGACAGGGGGCAACACTGAAGCTTTCTTT.

The chain carries TRBV27 and TRBJ2-7; D perhaps matches TRBD2 (5 bases). V gave up 5 bases and J gave up 0 bases, with 14 bases separating them. Germline CDR1 is MNHEY and CDR2 is SMNVEV (reference sequence). CDR3 size: 15 residues. The CDR3 loop reads CASSLGLESSYEQYF. CDR3 nucleotide sequence: TGTGCCAGCAGTCTCGGACTGGAGAGCTCCTACGAGCAGTACTTC.